This T cell receptor beta chain derives from a study of blood T cell repertoires in COVID-19. Background on the study: Donors in the United States, Italy and Spain gave samples during acute or convalescent COVID-19.

The V gene's germline CDR1 is MGHRA and CDR2 YSYEKL. V lost 1 base and J 2 bases, leaving 16 bases between the germline ends. The CDR3 is made up of 17 amino acids. In the original workflow: Reference gene primer amplification gave estimated nucleated cell counts. TCRdb keeps only in-frame clones here, not all; method: immunoSEQ multiplex PCR. V and J calls and clone size are copied from that table; D and trimming were computed from the DNA. The sample has about 250,000 clones; more than 80% are singletons. Living in 24 US areas, the participants were between roughly 18 and 90 years of age. Each participant's cohort was designated according to participant-reported clinical history.

The gene calls are TRBV4-1 and TRBJ2-3, with a tentative D call TRBD2 (6 bases). This TCR derives from a woman between 18 and 29 years old who had recovered from COVID-19. Sequenced input: PBMCs or T cells enriched from blood (not recorded which). CDR3 sequence: CASSQVPGRGVTDTQYF. CDR3 nucleotides: TGCGCCAGCAGCCAAGTCCCCGGGCGCGGGGTCACAGATACGCAGTATTTT.